Relative to its sample, the clone carrying this T cell receptor beta chain is medium-sized. Its antigen is undetermined. The data were obtained in a study of cytomegalovirus exposure and HLA in healthy donors. Study results and caveats: Indistinguishable V segments such as TRBV6-2 and TRBV6-3 were excluded. For most TCR beta V segments, an earlier analysis put the productive rate at about 87% or about 30% of the time.

At the time of sampling, donors were nominally healthy, though unrecorded immune exposures were likely. CDR1 SGHNT and CDR2 YYREEE come from the germline V gene (reference sequence). V gave up 1 base and J gave up 2 bases, with 16 bases separating them. The length of the CDR3 is 16 residues. Use of 60 Vbeta and 13 Jbeta primers characterized the PCR. Clones were read by immunoSEQ multiplex PCR, and TCRdb kept only the in-frame ones, dropping some. The data contain 91,000 or so clones, 76% of them singletons. This receptor was taken from a man between 25 and 39 years old in good health and CMV-seropositive. The specimen was PBMCs. V is TRBV5-4 and J is TRBJ2-7, with a weak D call TRBD2 (6 bases). CDR3 region: CASSLSAGTGTYEQYF. In nucleotides, the CDR3 is TGTGCCAGCAGCTTGTCGGCGGGAACGGGGACCTACGAGCAGTACTTC.